This T cell receptor beta chain was captured by sequencing in a study of cytomegalovirus exposure and HLA in healthy donors. Vbeta (60) and Jbeta (13) primers were used in the PCR. TCRdb's table, derived via immunoSEQ multiplex PCR, lists solely in-frame clones and lacks some. The sample has roughly 130,000 clones, roughly three fifths seen once. CDR1 and CDR2 (germline): KGHSH, LQKENI. V lost 4 bases, J lost 5 bases, and 11 bases stayed unmatched. The CDR3 extends over 17 amino acids. Sequencing input: PBMCs. The sequence was obtained from a woman aged 60-70 years in good health and CMV-seronegative. This chain uses TRBV18 with TRBJ1-5, with 10 nucleotides matching TRBD1. CDR3 residues: CASSLRSTGTGDQPQHF. CDR3 coding DNA: TGTGCCAGCTCACTTCGCTCGACGGGGACAGGGGATCAGCCCCAGCATTTT. Drawing the rest from reference TRBV18 and TRBJ1-5, the complete variable domain is NAGVMQNPRHLVRRRGQEARLRCSPMKGHSHVYWYRQLPEEGLKFMVYLQKENIIDESGMPKERFSAEFPKEGPSILRIQQVVRGDSAAYFCASSLRSTGTGDQPQHFGDGTRLSIL.